Presented here are 18 T cell receptor beta chains from one specimen sequenced in a study of radiotherapy plus CTLA-4 blockade in lung cancer. Using immunoSEQ multiplex PCR, the repertoire was profiled, and TCRdb retains in-frame clones only, with some absent. The table has roughly 51,000 clones, around nine tenths seen once; the top ten hold less than 20%. The sample in question was peripheral blood, obtained from a patient treated with radiotherapy plus ipilimumab. The receptors derive from a human donor with non-small cell lung cancer that progressed on radiotherapy plus ipilimumab. Some clones in this sample may be carry-over from other donors' samples.

The J gene is TRBJ1-1, the V gene TRBV5-4; D might be TRBD1 (5 bases). Trimming cost V 1 base and J 6 bases, with 13 bases left between them. CDR1 is SGHNT, CDR2 YYREEE, per germline (reference sequence). This CDR3 has 14 residues. CDR3 sequence (DNA): TGTGCCAGCAGCTTGAATCAGGGAACGGCTGAAGCTTTCTTT. Protein sequence: CASSLNQGTAEAFF.

CDR3 region: CASSHRQDLTDTQYF. The CDR3 DNA reads as TGTGCCAGCAGCCACCGACAGGACCTCACAGATACGCAGTATTTT. The gene calls are TRBV7-6 and TRBJ2-3; TRBD1 might be the D (6 bases). The CDR3 runs to 15 residues. Germline values: CDR1 SGHVS, CDR2 FNYEAQ. Trimming left V 5 bases short and J 2 bases short, with 14 bases between.

This chain uses TRBV18 with TRBJ1-3, with D possibly being TRBD1 (6 bases). V was cut by 5 bases and J by 2 bases, with 16 bases left in between. The CDR3 extends over 16 amino acids. Germline V CDR1 and CDR2: KGHSH, LQKENI. CDR3 sequence: CASSETGLIAGNTIYF. The DNA for the CDR3 is TGTGCCAGCTCAGAGACAGGTCTGATTGCTGGAAACACCATATATTTT. Together with reference TRBV18 and TRBJ1-3, the CDR3 gives the full variable domain: NAGVMQNPRHLVRRRGQEARLRCSPMKGHSHVYWYRQLPEEGLKFMVYLQKENIIDESGMPKERFSAEFPKEGPSILRIQQVVRGDSAAYFCASSETGLIAGNTIYFGEGSWLTVV.

The chain recombines TRBV30 with TRBJ1-6; 9 bases are shared with TRBD1. V dropped 8 bases and J dropped 4; count of bases not matched to a gene: 3. CDR1 and CDR2 (germline): GTSNPN, SVGIG (reference sequence). This CDR3 is 13 amino acids long. The CDR3 protein is CARGTGYNSPLHF. CDR3 coding DNA: TGTGCCCGGGGGACAGGGTATAATTCACCCCTCCACTTT.

The chain is built from TRBV19 and TRBJ1-2; D uncertain. The V gene's germline CDR1 is LNHDA and CDR2 SQIVND (reference sequence). CDR3 length equals 11 residues. The V end was cut by 11 bases, the J end by 3 bases, with 10 bases between. CDR3 protein: CAGRRDYGYTF. CDR3 bases: TGTGCCGGCAGACGGGACTATGGCTACACCTTC.

The V call is TRBV2, the J call TRBJ2-5; the D gene is possibly TRBD2 (5 bases). V lost 8 bases, J lost 3 bases, and 10 bases lay in between. The CDR3 sequence is 12 residues long. Germline V lookup: CDR1 SNHLY, CDR2 FYNNEI. CDR3 loop: CASWTGEETQYF. CDR3 bases: TGTGCCAGCTGGACCGGGGAAGAGACCCAGTACTTC. The variable domain in full, completed from reference TRBV2 and TRBJ2-5, reads EPEVTQTPSHQVTQMGQEVILRCVPISNHLYFYWYRQILGQKVEFLVSFYNNEISEKSEIFDDQFSVERPDGSNFTLKIRSTKLEDSAMYFCASWTGEETQYFGPGTRLLVL.

A few counts support this clone. This chain links TRBV6-6 with TRBJ1-5, with 9 bases fitting TRBD1. J lost 7 bases, V lost 6 bases, and 10 bases had no gene match. This CDR3 has 15 amino acids. The germline CDR1 and CDR2 sequences are MNHNY and SVGAGI (reference sequence). CDR3 coding DNA: TGTGCCAGCAGGGCTACAGGGGGCGCGGTACAGCCCCAGCATTTT. It encodes CASRATGGAVQPQHF.

The rearrangement uses TRBV4-3 and TRBJ1-2; D is perhaps TRBD1 (5 bases). Germline values: CDR1 LGHNA, CDR2 YSLEER. The V gene lost 3 bases and the J gene lost 4 bases, with 15 bases spanning the gap. CDR3 length: 15 amino acids. In nucleotides, the CDR3 is TGCGCCAGCAGCCAGTTCTACCGGGACTCCTATGGCTACACCTTC. Encoded protein: CASSQFYRDSYGYTF.

The chain carries TRBV4-2 and TRBJ2-1; 13 positions agree with TRBD2. This CDR3 has 22 amino acids. Germline CDR1 LGHNA, CDR2 YNFKEQ. V shed 0 bases and J 0 bases; nucleotides not matched to a gene: 14. The CDR3 region has the DNA TGTGCCAGCAGCCAAGACCGGGCCGGGACTAGCGGGATCCTAAGCTCCTACAATGAGCAGTTCTTC. Amino acids: CASSQDRAGTSGILSSYNEQFF.

V and J are TRBV6-1 and TRBJ2-1, with TRBD2 as a possible D gene (5 bases). The CDR3 extends over 15 amino acids. Germline CDR1 is MNHNS and CDR2 is SASEGT. Trimming removed 3 bases at V and 6 bases at J, with 15 bases between. For the CDR3, the DNA is TGTGCCAGCAGTGAGCTACCATCAAGCGGCAATGAGCAGTTCTTC. Translating it yields CASSELPSSGNEQFF.

In DNA, the CDR3 is TGTGCCAGCAGCTTGGGGACAGGGGAATATGAGCAGTTCTTC. It yields the protein CASSLGTGEYEQFF. The chain has TRBV5-6 and TRBJ2-1, with 9 bases that match TRBD1. This CDR3 has 14 residues. The germline V gene encodes CDR1 SGHDT and CDR2 YYEEEE. J was trimmed by 8 bases and V by 0 bases; bases with no gene match: 3.

The chain employs TRBV5-6 and TRBJ2-7; the D gene is possibly TRBD2 (6 bases). Germline CDR1 reads SGHDT; CDR2 reads YYEEEE. This CDR3 region has 15 residues. Trimming removed 4 bases at V and 3 bases at J, with 17 bases between. The CDR3: CASSPYSRRGYEQYF. The CDR3 DNA reads as TGTGCCAGCAGCCCCTACTCCAGGCGGGGCTACGAGCAGTACTTC.

The chain links TRBV28 to TRBJ2-1; the match to TRBD1 covers 9 bases. Germline V gene lookup returns CDR1 MDHEN and CDR2 SYDVKM. This CDR3 is 14 amino acids long. J lost 5 bases, V lost 6 bases, and 5 bases had no gene match. In DNA, the CDR3 is TGTGCCAGCAGACGGACAGGGGCCCACAATGAGCAGTTCTTC. It yields the protein CASRRTGAHNEQFF.

Only a few counts were recorded for this clone. The chain uses TRBV6-4 and TRBJ2-3; 8 bases map to TRBD2. The CDR3 runs to 15 residues. The ends lost 6 bases at V and 0 bases at J; junction bases unmatched: 5. Germline assignment: CDR1 MRHNA and CDR2 SNTAGT. Written as DNA, the CDR3 is TGTGCCAGCAGCGAGACTAGCGAGAGCACAGATACGCAGTATTTT. This codes for CASSETSESTDTQYF.

The CDR3 spells CASSQDRGFNQPQHF. The CDR3 DNA reads as TGCGCCAGCAGCCAAGACAGGGGTTTTAATCAGCCCCAGCATTTT. The V gene is TRBV4-3, the J gene TRBJ1-5; tentative D call: TRBD1 (6 bases). CDR1 and CDR2 from the germline V gene are LGHNA and YSLEER. Deletions cut 0 bases from V and 4 bases from J, with 10 bases between. The CDR3 is 15 residues long.

The J gene is TRBJ1-6, the V gene TRBV7-8; 7 bases are shared with TRBD1. This CDR3 is 15 amino acids long. Germline CDR1 SGHVS, CDR2 FQNEAQ. With 2 bases clipped from V and 6 bases from J, the junction kept 4 bases outside the gene matches. In nucleotides, the CDR3 is TGTGCCAGCAGCTTACAGGGGGTTAGTAATTCACCCCTCCACTTT. Translated, it gives CASSLQGVSNSPLHF.

The chain carries TRBV10-2 and TRBJ1-1; D ambiguous. Trimming took off 2 bases at V and 7 bases at J, with 11 bases between the two ends. Germline-derived CDR1 and CDR2 are WSHSY and SAAADI. The CDR3 consists of 13 residues. CDR3 sequence (DNA): TGCGCCAGCAGTGAGGGGCAACTTATTGAAGCTTTCTTT. It is translated as CASSEGQLIEAFF.

This chain uses TRBV5-6 with TRBJ1-2; possible D gene TRBD1, 5 bases. Germline V gene lookup returns CDR1 SGHDT and CDR2 YYEEEE. The ends were cut back, 1 base at V and 8 bases at J, with 12 bases in the middle. The CDR3 has 13 amino acids. The CDR3 bases are TGTGCCAGCAGCTTGACCAGGGCAGGAGGCTACACCTTC. Translating gives CASSLTRAGGYTF.